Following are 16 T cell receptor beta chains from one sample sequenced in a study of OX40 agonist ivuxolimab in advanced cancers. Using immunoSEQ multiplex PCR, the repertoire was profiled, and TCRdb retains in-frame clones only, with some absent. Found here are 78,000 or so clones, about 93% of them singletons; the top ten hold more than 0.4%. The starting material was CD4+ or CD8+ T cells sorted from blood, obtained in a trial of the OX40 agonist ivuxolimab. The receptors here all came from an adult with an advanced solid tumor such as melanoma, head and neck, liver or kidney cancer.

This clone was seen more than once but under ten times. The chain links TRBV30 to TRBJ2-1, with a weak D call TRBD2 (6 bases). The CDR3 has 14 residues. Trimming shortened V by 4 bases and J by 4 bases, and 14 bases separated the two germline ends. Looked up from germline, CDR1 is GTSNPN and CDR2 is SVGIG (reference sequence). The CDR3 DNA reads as TGTGCCTGGACTGAGGGACTCCGTTACAATGAGCAGTTCTTC. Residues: CAWTEGLRYNEQFF.

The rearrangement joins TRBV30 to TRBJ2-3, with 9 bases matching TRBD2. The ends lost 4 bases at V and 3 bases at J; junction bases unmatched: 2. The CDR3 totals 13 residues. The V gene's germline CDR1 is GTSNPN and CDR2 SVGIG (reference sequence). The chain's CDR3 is CAWTSGTTDTQYF. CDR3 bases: TGTGCCTGGACTAGCGGGACGACAGATACGCAGTATTTT. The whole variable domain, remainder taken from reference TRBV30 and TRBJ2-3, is SQTIHQWPATLVQPVGSPLSLECTVEGTSNPNLYWYRQAAGRGLQLLFYSVGIGQISSEVPQNLSASRPQDRQFILSSKKLLLSDSGFYLCAWTSGTTDTQYFGPGTRLTVL.

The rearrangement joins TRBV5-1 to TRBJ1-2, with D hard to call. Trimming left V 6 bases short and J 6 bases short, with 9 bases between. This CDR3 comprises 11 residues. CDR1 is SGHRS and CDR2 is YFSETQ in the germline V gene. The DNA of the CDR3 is TGCGCCAGCAAAAATGGAGATGGCTACACCTTC. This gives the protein CASKNGDGYTF.

CDR3 DNA: TGCGCCAGCAGCCTCGGACTAGCGGGAGTGAACAATGAGCAGTTCTTC. This translates into CASSLGLAGVNNEQFF. V and J are TRBV4-1 and TRBJ2-1; 13 nucleotides match TRBD2. There are 16 residues in the CDR3. The germline V gene encodes CDR1 MGHRA and CDR2 YSYEKL. V lost 4 bases and J lost 5; bases outside the gene matches: 5.

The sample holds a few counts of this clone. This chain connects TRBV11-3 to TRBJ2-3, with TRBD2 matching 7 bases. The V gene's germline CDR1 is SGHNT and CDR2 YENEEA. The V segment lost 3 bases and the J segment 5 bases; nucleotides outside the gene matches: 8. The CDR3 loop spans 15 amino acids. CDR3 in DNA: TGTGCCAGCAGCTTTGGGCGGGAGAGAGAAGATACGCAGTATTTT. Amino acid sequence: CASSFGREREDTQYF. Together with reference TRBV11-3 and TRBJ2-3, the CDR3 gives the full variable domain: EAGVVQSPRYKIIEKKQPVAFWCNPISGHNTLYWYLQNLGQGPELLIRYENEEAVDDSQLPKDRFSAERLKGVDSTLKIQPAELGDSAVYLCASSFGREREDTQYFGPGTRLTVL.

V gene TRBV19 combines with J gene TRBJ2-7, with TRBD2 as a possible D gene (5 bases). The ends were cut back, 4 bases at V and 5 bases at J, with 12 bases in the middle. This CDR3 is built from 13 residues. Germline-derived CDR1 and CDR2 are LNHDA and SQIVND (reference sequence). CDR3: CASSTTRRNEQYF. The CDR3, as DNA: TGTGCCAGTAGTACCACTAGACGGAACGAGCAGTACTTC.

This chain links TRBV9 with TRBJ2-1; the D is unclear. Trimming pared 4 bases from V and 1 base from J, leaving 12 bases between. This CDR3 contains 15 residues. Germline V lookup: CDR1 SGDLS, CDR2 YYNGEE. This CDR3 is CASSPIERSYNEQFF. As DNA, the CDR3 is TGTGCCAGCAGCCCCATCGAGCGATCCTACAATGAGCAGTTCTTC.

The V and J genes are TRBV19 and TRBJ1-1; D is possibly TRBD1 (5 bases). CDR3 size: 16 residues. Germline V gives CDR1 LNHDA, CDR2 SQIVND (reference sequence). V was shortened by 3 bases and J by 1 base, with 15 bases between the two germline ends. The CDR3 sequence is CASSIPTSQGNTEAFF. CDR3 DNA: TGTGCCAGTAGTATCCCAACAAGTCAGGGGAACACTGAAGCTTTCTTT. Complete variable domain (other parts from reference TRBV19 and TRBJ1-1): DGGITQSPKYLFRKEGQNVTLSCEQNLNHDAMYWYRQDPGQGLRLIYYSQIVNDFQKGDIAEGYSVSREKKESFPLTVTSAQKNPTAFYLCASSIPTSQGNTEAFFGQGTRLTVV.

As DNA, the CDR3 is TGCGCCAGCAGCTTTTCGGGGACAGGGGGCATGGGCACGCAGTATTTT. The encoded protein is CASSFSGTGGMGTQYF. The chain employs TRBV5-1 and TRBJ2-3, with TRBD1 matching over 12 bases. Germline-derived CDR1 and CDR2 are SGHRS and YFSETQ. J gave up 9 bases and V 2 bases, and 10 bases lay outside the gene matches. The CDR3 length is 16 residues.

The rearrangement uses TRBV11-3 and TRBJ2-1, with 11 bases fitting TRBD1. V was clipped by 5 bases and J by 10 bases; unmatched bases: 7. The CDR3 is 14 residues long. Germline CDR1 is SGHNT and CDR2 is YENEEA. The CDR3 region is CASSLGTGGWEQFF. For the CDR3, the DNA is TGTGCCAGCAGCCTCGGGACAGGGGGGTGGGAGCAGTTCTTC.

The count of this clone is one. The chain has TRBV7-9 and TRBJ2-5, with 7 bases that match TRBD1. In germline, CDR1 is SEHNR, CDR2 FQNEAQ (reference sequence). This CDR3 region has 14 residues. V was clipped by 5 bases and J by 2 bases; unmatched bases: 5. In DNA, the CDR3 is TGTGCCAGCAGCATACGACAGGGACAAGAGACCCAGTACTTC. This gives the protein CASSIRQGQETQYF.

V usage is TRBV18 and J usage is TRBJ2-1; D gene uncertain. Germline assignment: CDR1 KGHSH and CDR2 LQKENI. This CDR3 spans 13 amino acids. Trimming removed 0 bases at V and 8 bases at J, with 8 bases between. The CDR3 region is CASSPPLRDEQFF. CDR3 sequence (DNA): TGTGCCAGCTCACCACCGTTAAGAGATGAGCAGTTCTTC.

The CDR3 bases are TGTGCCAGTAGTATCGAGGCCATCGGTTCTGGAAACACCATATATTTT. Encoded protein: CASSIEAIGSGNTIYF. This chain connects TRBV19 to TRBJ1-3; D is unresolved. The CDR3 contains 16 residues. From germline, CDR1 is LNHDA and CDR2 SQIVND (reference sequence). The V and J ends lost 3 bases and 1 base respectively, with 13 bases between them.

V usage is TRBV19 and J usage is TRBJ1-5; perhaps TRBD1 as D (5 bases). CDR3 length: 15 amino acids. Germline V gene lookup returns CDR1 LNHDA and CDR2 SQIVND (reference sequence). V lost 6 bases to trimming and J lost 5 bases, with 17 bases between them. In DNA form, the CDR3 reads TGTGCCAGTAGCAAAAGGACACTAGGGGATCAGCCCCAGCATTTT. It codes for CASSKRTLGDQPQHF.

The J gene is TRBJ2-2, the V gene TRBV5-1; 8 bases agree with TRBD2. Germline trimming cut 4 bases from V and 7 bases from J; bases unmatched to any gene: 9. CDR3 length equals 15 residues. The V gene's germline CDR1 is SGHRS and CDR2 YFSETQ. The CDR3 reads CASSQEAGAGGELFF. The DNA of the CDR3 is TGCGCCAGCAGCCAAGAAGCGGGAGCGGGCGGGGAGCTGTTTTTT.

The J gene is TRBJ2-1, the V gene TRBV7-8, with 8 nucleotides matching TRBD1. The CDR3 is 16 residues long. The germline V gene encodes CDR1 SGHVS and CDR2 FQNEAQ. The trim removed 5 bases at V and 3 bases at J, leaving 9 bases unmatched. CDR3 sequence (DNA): TGTGCCAGCAGCCGTGTCAAAGGGACAGGCTACAATGAGCAGTTCTTC. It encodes CASSRVKGTGYNEQFF.